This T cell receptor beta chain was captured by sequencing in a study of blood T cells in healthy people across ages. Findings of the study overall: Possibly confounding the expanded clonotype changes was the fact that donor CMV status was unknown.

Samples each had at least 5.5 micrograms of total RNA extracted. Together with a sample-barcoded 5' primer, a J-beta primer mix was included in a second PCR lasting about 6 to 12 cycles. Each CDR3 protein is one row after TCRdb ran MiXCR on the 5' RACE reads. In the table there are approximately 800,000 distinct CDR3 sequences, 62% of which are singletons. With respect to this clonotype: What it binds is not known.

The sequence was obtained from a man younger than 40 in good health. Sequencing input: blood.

The CDR3: CSARVQWQINTEAFF. CDR3 bases: TGCAGTGCTAGGGTCCAGTGGCAGATTAACACTGAAGCTTTCTTT. The gene calls are TRBV20-1 and TRBJ1-1; D is unresolved. Deletions cut 3 bases from V and 2 bases from J, with 16 bases between. Germline values: CDR1 DFQATT, CDR2 SNEGSKA (reference sequence). The CDR3 spans 15 residues.